The sequence of this TCR beta chain was determined in a study of T cells after posttransplantation cyclophosphamide. Some clones are missing from TCRdb's copy, which holds only in-frame ones; the method was immunoSEQ multiplex PCR. The repertoire holds about 47,000 clones, with 92% as singletons. Germline V CDR1 and CDR2: SEHNR, FQNEAQ (reference sequence). The CDR3 spans 19 residues. V shed 4 bases and J shed 2 bases, with 25 bases lying between them. The receptor was derived from a woman between 50 and 59 years old in good health and a related stem cell transplant donor. Material for sequencing was PBMCs. The chain joins TRBV7-9 to TRBJ2-3; the D gene is possibly TRBD1 (5 bases). This CDR3 reads CASSSTPRGSPRSTDTQYF. In nucleotides, the CDR3 is TGTGCCAGCAGCTCCACCCCAAGGGGTAGCCCACGTTCCACAGATACGCAGTATTTT.